A single sample gave rise to the 16 T cell receptor beta chains below, sequenced in a study of T cell repertoires in cytomegalovirus infection. One entry per CDR3 protein results from TCRdb running MiXCR on the reads. The repertoire holds around 750,000 distinct CDR3 sequences, with 32% as singletons. For these TCRs, the target antigens are not known. The sample consisted of cultured CD8+ T cells from PBMCs, taken from culture after CMV antigen stimulation. These receptors all stem from a human donor in good health (CMV status not recorded). Some clones in this sample may be carry-over from other donors' samples.

This clonotype showed up just a few times. A junction boundary mismatches the germline segment, possibly from a read error. V is TRBV6-6 and J is TRBJ2-5, with 8 nucleotides matching TRBD2. Per germline, CDR1 MNHNY and CDR2 SVGAGI (reference sequence). This CDR3 comprises 11 residues. The CDR3 DNA sequence: TGTGCCAGCACCAACGGGGGGGAGAACTGCTTC. Translating it yields CASTNGGENCF.

Comment on this clonotype: A much bigger clone sits one base away, suggesting this may be a read error. The rearrangement uses TRBV7-9 and TRBJ2-5; the match to TRBD2 covers 11 bases. Germline CDR1 and CDR2: SEHNR and FQNEAQ (reference sequence). This CDR3 spans 17 amino acids. This chain's CDR3 is CASNLSRTSGYQETQYF. CDR3 nucleotide sequence: TGTGCCAGCAACTTATCCCGGACTAGCGGGTACCAAGAGACCCAGTACTTC.

The table lists this clonotype with a few counts. The CDR3 here is CASRRGQGPYEQYF. The CDR3, as DNA: TGTGCCAGCAGGCGGGGACAGGGACCCTACGAGCAGTACTTC. J is TRBJ2-7 and V is TRBV6-1, with TRBD1 identical over 9 bases. Losses at the gene ends were 6 bases for V and 2 bases for J; bases not matched to a gene: 5. Germline V gene data show CDR1 as MNHNS and CDR2 as SASEGT. The CDR3 extends over 14 amino acids.

The rearrangement joins TRBV2 to TRBJ1-2, with unresolved D. V was clipped by 10 bases and J by 2 bases, with 14 bases between them. The CDR3 totals 13 residues. CDR1 is SNHLY, CDR2 FYNNEI, per germline. CDR3 sequence reads: CATLLRGNYGYTF. CDR3 bases: TGTGCCACTTTACTACGGGGAAACTATGGCTACACCTTC.

The V and J genes are TRBV3-1 and TRBJ2-7, with 8 bases that match TRBD1. V lost 3 bases to trimming and J lost 4 bases; unmatched junction nucleotides: 5. The germline gives CDR1 LGHDT, CDR2 YNNKEL (reference sequence). CDR3 length: 14 residues. Here the CDR3 reads CASSQGQDPYEQYV. CDR3 bases: TGTGCCAGCAGCCAGGGACAGGACCCTTACGAGCAGTACGTC.

In this sample, this clonotype turned up many times. The CDR3 loop reads CASSYSAGGPNEQFF. Written as DNA, the CDR3 is TGTGCCAGCAGTTACTCGGCGGGGGGGCCTAATGAGCAGTTCTTC. The chain employs TRBV6-5 and TRBJ2-1, with 9 bases fitting TRBD2. The CDR3 loop spans 15 amino acids. J lost 7 bases, V lost 0 bases, and 4 bases had no gene match. Germline values: CDR1 MNHEY, CDR2 SVGAGI.

The chain uses TRBV12-3 or TRBV12-4 and TRBJ1-2; no definite D call. The V and J ends lost 8 bases and 4 bases respectively, with 8 bases between them. The CDR3 covers 11 residues. In nucleotides, the CDR3 is TGTGCCAGCCCGACTTTCTATGGCTACACCTTC. This encodes CASPTFYGYTF.

There are many counts of this clonotype. The gene calls are TRBV7-9 and TRBJ2-7; D unresolved. The V gene lost 2 bases and the J gene lost 2 bases, with 10 bases spanning the gap. The germline V gene encodes CDR1 SEHNR and CDR2 FQNEAQ (reference sequence). This CDR3 has 14 residues. The CDR3 nucleotides are TGTGCCAGCAGCTTACAGACCCGGACCTACGAGCAGTACTTC. Amino acid sequence: CASSLQTRTYEQYF.

In DNA, the CDR3 is TGCAGTGCTCCCGAGGAGCGGGGGGGCATTTACAATGAGCAGTTCTTC. This codes for CSAPEERGGIYNEQFF. The chain joins TRBV20-1 to TRBJ2-1, with TRBD2 matching 10 bases. V trimming: 5 bases; J trimming: 4 bases; junction bases outside the gene matches: 11. Germline V CDR1 and CDR2: DFQATT, SNEGSKA (reference sequence). The CDR3 length is 16 residues.

This chain links TRBV7-9 with TRBJ2-1, with 13 bases identical to TRBD2. CDR3 length: 16 amino acids. V trimming: 3 bases; J trimming: 6 bases; junction bases outside the gene matches: 5. The germline V gene encodes CDR1 SEHNR and CDR2 FQNEAQ (reference sequence). CDR3 DNA sequence: TGTGCCAGCAGCTTTAAGGGACTAGCGGGGTTCAATGAGCAGTTCTTC. The encoded protein is CASSFKGLAGFNEQFF.

The sample holds many counts of this clonotype. This chain uses TRBV7-6 with TRBJ2-1; D is unclear. CDR1 and CDR2 from the germline V gene are SGHVS and FNYEAQ. V shed 1 base and J shed 4 bases, with 29 bases lying between them. CDR3 length: 21 amino acids. CDR3 sequence: CASSLVVMPRSQSGPYNEQFF. The CDR3 nucleotides read TGTGCCAGCAGCTTAGTAGTAATGCCGCGGAGCCAATCAGGCCCTTACAATGAGCAGTTCTTC.

This clonotype was recorded at least ten times. The chain uses TRBV4-2 and TRBJ2-2; 13 nucleotides agree with TRBD2. The junction had 6 bases not matched to a gene; V was cut back by 4 bases and J by 1 base. The germline CDR1 and CDR2 sequences are LGHNA and YNFKEQ. The CDR3 covers 18 residues. CDR3 in DNA: TGTGCCAGCAGCCCCTGGACTAGCGGGGGCTTGAACACCGGGGAGCTGTTTTTT. Protein: CASSPWTSGGLNTGELFF.

This clonotype showed up many times. This chain connects TRBV7-8 to TRBJ1-2; 8 bases are shared with TRBD1. The CDR3 is 19 amino acids. The V and J ends lost 4 bases and 0 bases, in that order; junction bases with no gene match: 16. Per the germline V gene, CDR1 is SGHVS and CDR2 is FQNEAQ. The CDR3 is CASSSLLFGTGQANYGYTF. CDR3 DNA: TGTGCCAGCAGCTCCCTACTATTTGGGACAGGCCAAGCTAACTATGGCTACACCTTC.

Remarks on this clonotype: This sequence may be a read error, since a much larger clone differs from it by one base. The J gene is TRBJ2-2, the V gene TRBV12-3 or TRBV12-4; D perhaps matches TRBD1 (5 bases). The CDR3 runs to 16 residues. The CDR3 bases are TGTGCCGGCAGTTTTTACACAGGAACGAACACCGGGGAGCTGTTTTTT. Translated: CAGSFYTGTNTGELFF.

This clonotype has just a few counts. This sequence joins TRBV27 and TRBJ2-5, with 13 bases identical to TRBD2. From germline, CDR1 is MNHEY and CDR2 SMNVEV (reference sequence). With V trimmed by 8 bases and J by 14 bases, 14 bases remained unmatched. The CDR3 runs to 14 residues. CDR3 amino acids: CASDQTSGGLPSYF. In DNA, the CDR3 is TGTGCCAGCGATCAGACTAGCGGGGGGCTTCCTTCTTACTTC.

This clonotype was seen a handful of times. This chain connects TRBV7-2 to TRBJ2-7, with D possibly TRBD2 on 5 matching bases. The germline V gene encodes CDR1 SGHTA and CDR2 FQGNSA. CDR3 size: 13 residues. Trimming removed 2 bases from V and 5 bases from J, with 10 bases in between. The CDR3 loop is CASSLTGYNEQYV. The CDR3 DNA follows: TGTGCCAGCAGCTTAACGGGGTACAACGAGCAGTACGTC.